The clone carrying this T cell receptor beta chain was picked up a small number of times. CDR1 is MNHEY and CDR2 is SMNVEV in the germline V gene (reference sequence). V was cut by 6 bases and J by 1 base, with 15 bases left in between. The CDR3 sequence is 15 residues long. Only in-frame clones appear in the TCRdb table, and some are missing; sequencing was by immunoSEQ multiplex PCR. This sample has under 13,000 clones; under 90% occur once, and the top ten carry roughly 35%. These data originate in a study of T cell clonotyping in hematopoietic cell transplantation. The source material was PBMCs, sampled 180 days after allogeneic stem cell transplant. The receptor's source is a male patient aged 55-69 years who had an allogeneic stem cell transplant from an unrelated donor, so the T cells may come from the graft donor. Some clones in this sample may be carry-over from other donors' samples. The chain links TRBV27 to TRBJ1-1; D remains ambiguous. In DNA form, the CDR3 reads TGTGCCAGCAGGCGGGGTGGGTTCGGGAACACTGAAGCTTTCTTT. This codes for CASRRGGFGNTEAFF.